The 24 T cell receptor beta chains below come from one sample, sequenced in a study of blood T cell repertoires in COVID-19. Sequencing was performed with immunoSEQ multiplex PCR; in TCRdb, only in-frame clones are kept and a portion is missing. The sample shows approximately 92,000 clones, over 80% of them seen only once. The sample taken for sequencing was peripheral blood. The receptor set was obtained from a man of 80 years or more with acute or convalescent COVID-19.

V and J are TRBV19 and TRBJ2-1; 7 nucleotides agree with TRBD1. With V trimmed by 6 bases and J by 2 bases, 7 bases remained unmatched. The CDR3 sequence is 15 residues long. Germline CDR1 is LNHDA and CDR2 is SQIVND (reference sequence). The CDR3: CASSLQGSTYNEQFF. DNA of the CDR3: TGTGCCAGTAGCTTACAGGGGTCAACCTACAATGAGCAGTTCTTC.

There are a few counts of this clone. The CDR3 loop reads CAWSPGNTEQYF. The CDR3 DNA reads TGTGCCTGGAGTCCAGGGAACACCGAGCAGTACTTC. The V call is TRBV30, the J call TRBJ2-7; the D gene is possibly TRBD1 (5 bases). This CDR3 contains 12 residues. Germline V gives CDR1 GTSNPN, CDR2 SVGIG (reference sequence). The V gene lost 2 bases and the J gene lost 6 bases, with 11 bases spanning the gap.

This sequence joins TRBV23-1 and TRBJ1-5; D perhaps matches TRBD1 (5 bases). TRBV23-1 is an open reading frame whose function is uncertain. The ends were cut back, 5 bases at V and 1 base at J, with 21 bases in the middle. The CDR3 length is 18 residues. The CDR3 DNA reads TGCGCCAGCAGTAGAGGGACCGAGGGGAGGATAAGCAATCAGCCCCAGCATTTT. It translates to CASSRGTEGRISNQPQHF.

The chain couples TRBV7-9 to TRBJ2-7; D is ambiguous. V dropped 5 bases and J dropped 5 bases, with 13 bases sitting between them. There are 13 residues in the CDR3. Looked up from germline, CDR1 is SEHNR and CDR2 is FQNEAQ (reference sequence). CDR3 sequence reads: CASSPLGEHEQYF. CDR3 nucleotides: TGTGCCAGCAGCCCCCTGGGCGAGCACGAGCAGTACTTC.

The V gene is TRBV11-2, the J gene TRBJ2-3; weak D call: TRBD2 (6 bases). V lost 5 bases, J lost 3 bases, and 15 bases lay in between. Looked up from germline, CDR1 is SGHAT and CDR2 is FQNNGV. The CDR3 runs 15 residues. CDR3 nucleotides: TGTGCCAGCAGCCCCGACCCGGGGAGGACAGATACGCAGTATTTT. As protein: CASSPDPGRTDTQYF.

V is TRBV6-5 and J is TRBJ2-1; 11 bases line up with TRBD2. CDR3 length: 13 amino acids. Germline V gene lookup returns CDR1 MNHEY and CDR2 SVGAGI. The J segment lost 7 bases and the V segment lost 5 bases, leaving 1 base of the junction unmatched. The CDR3 spells CASSRLAGNEQFF. DNA of the CDR3: TGTGCCAGCAGTCGACTAGCGGGGAATGAGCAGTTCTTC.

A word on this clone: The sample contains more than one DNA sequence encoding this CDR3. This chain uses TRBV19 with TRBJ2-2, with no clear D. The V and J ends lost 3 bases and 2 bases respectively, with 4 bases between them. Germline values: CDR1 LNHDA, CDR2 SQIVND (reference sequence). The CDR3 sequence is 13 residues long. This CDR3 is CASSIQNTGELFF. CDR3 sequence (DNA): TGTGCCAGTAGTATCCAAAACACCGGGGAGCTGTTTTTT.

Ten or more counts support this clone. DNA for the CDR3: TGTGCCAGCAGCTTAGCGCGGCTAGCGCGCGATTTAAGCGAGCAGTACTTC. Translating it yields CASSLARLARDLSEQYF. J is TRBJ2-7 and V is TRBV7-2; D is perhaps TRBD2 (6 bases). Trimming pared 0 bases from V and 6 bases from J, leaving 21 bases between. CDR3 length equals 17 residues. The germline V gene has CDR1 SGHTA and CDR2 FQGNSA.

This chain uses TRBV29-1 with TRBJ1-1; D is perhaps TRBD1 (5 bases). Germline V gives CDR1 SQVTM, CDR2 ANQGSEA. The germline V and J ends were trimmed by 8 bases and 6 bases, with 16 bases remaining between them. The CDR3 consists of 12 residues. CDR3 amino acids: CSSEGESAEAFF. Here the CDR3 DNA reads TGCAGCTCAGAAGGGGAATCGGCTGAAGCTTTCTTT.

This clone was detected once. V gene TRBV12-3 or TRBV12-4 combines with J gene TRBJ1-2; D gene unclear. This CDR3 region has 12 residues. V dropped 2 bases and J dropped 8 bases, with 9 bases sitting between them. As DNA, the CDR3 is TGTGCCAGCAGTTTACATGGGCAAGGCTACACCTTC. This gives the protein CASSLHGQGYTF.

This chain links TRBV6-5 with TRBJ1-5; 7 bases fit TRBD1. The CDR3 covers 15 residues. The ends lost 6 bases at V and 0 bases at J; junction bases unmatched: 5. CDR1 and CDR2 from the germline V gene are MNHEY and SVGAGI. CDR3 amino acids: CASRAGQVSNQPQHF. The CDR3 coding sequence is TGTGCCAGCAGAGCAGGACAGGTTAGCAATCAGCCCCAGCATTTT.

The rearrangement joins TRBV28 to TRBJ1-1; 9 bases are shared with TRBD1. Germline trimming cut 6 bases from V and 4 bases from J; bases unmatched to any gene: 21. The CDR3 length is 19 residues. Germline V lookup: CDR1 MDHEN, CDR2 SYDVKM. The CDR3 DNA reads TGTGCCAGCAGCTATCTCGCGGGACAGGGTATGGCGGGGATCACTGAAGCTTTCTTT. Protein sequence: CASSYLAGQGMAGITEAFF.

The genes are TRBV5-5 and TRBJ1-2; TRBD1 matches at 7 bases. V was pared by 4 bases and J by 3 bases, with 9 bases of the junction left unmatched. This CDR3 contains 15 residues. CDR1 and CDR2 from the germline V gene are SGHKS and YYEKEE (reference sequence). This CDR3 is CASSGAPGQHYGYTF. CDR3 DNA: TGTGCCAGCAGCGGAGCCCCGGGACAGCACTATGGCTACACCTTC.

The chain joins TRBV28 to TRBJ1-5; 8 nucleotides align to TRBD1. With V trimmed by 6 bases and J by 2 bases, 6 bases remained unmatched. CDR1 is MDHEN, CDR2 SYDVKM, per germline. The CDR3 spans 15 residues. The CDR3: CASRRTGSGNQPQHF. For the CDR3, the DNA is TGTGCCAGCAGAAGGACAGGGAGTGGCAATCAGCCCCAGCATTTT. The full variable domain, completed using reference TRBV28 and TRBJ1-5, is DVKVTQSSRYLVKRTGEKVFLECVQDMDHENMFWYRQDPGLGLRLIYFSYDVKMKEKGDIPEGYSVSREKKERFSLILESASTNQTSMYLCASRRTGSGNQPQHFGDGTRLSIL.

J is TRBJ2-5 and V is TRBV11-3; TRBD2 matches at 8 bases. The junction had 3 bases not matched to a gene; V was cut back by 5 bases and J by 4 bases. The CDR3 covers 13 residues. Looked up from germline, CDR1 is SGHNT and CDR2 is YENEEA. The CDR3 is CASSDGGGETQYF. The CDR3 DNA sequence: TGTGCCAGCAGCGACGGGGGGGGAGAGACCCAGTACTTC.

The chain is built from TRBV28 and TRBJ1-2; 8 positions match TRBD1. The CDR3 has 14 amino acids. Germline V CDR1 and CDR2: MDHEN, SYDVKM. The V segment lost 1 base and the J segment 5 bases; nucleotides outside the gene matches: 3. DNA of the CDR3: TGTGCCAGCAGTTTATCTGGACAGGGTTATGGCTACACCTTC. Its protein is CASSLSGQGYGYTF.

The V call is TRBV13, the J call TRBJ2-6; TRBD2 agrees at 11 bases. This CDR3 is 18 amino acids long. In germline, CDR1 is PRHDT, CDR2 FYEKMQ (reference sequence). J lost 4 bases, V lost 3 bases, and 8 bases had no gene match. The CDR3 bases are TGTGCCAGCAGCTTCCCACTAGCGGGAGATTCCGGGGCCAACGTCCTGACTTTC. Amino acid sequence: CASSFPLAGDSGANVLTF.

The rearrangement uses TRBV3-1 (or the pseudogene TRBV3-2) and TRBJ2-3; a possible D gene is TRBD2 (7 bases). Germline loops: CDR1 LGHDT, CDR2 YNNKEL (reference sequence). Between the trimmed V and J ends, which lost 7 bases and 5 bases, there was a span of 16 bases. The CDR3 length is 14 residues. CDR3 sequence reads: CASTGGARIDTQYF. The DNA of the CDR3 is TGTGCCAGCACTGGGGGGGCCAGGATAGATACGCAGTATTTT.

The CDR3 here is CASSLGDRDQETQYF. The DNA of the CDR3 is TGTGCCAGCAGCTTAGGGGACAGGGACCAAGAGACCCAGTACTTC. The chain links TRBV7-9 to TRBJ2-5; 9 positions agree with TRBD1. The V gene's germline CDR1 is SEHNR and CDR2 FQNEAQ (reference sequence). The CDR3 consists of 15 residues. Trimming cost V 1 base and J 0 bases; bases outside gene matches: 0.

The V call is TRBV4-1, the J call TRBJ2-1; D is undetermined. The CDR3 runs to 11 residues. Germline lookup yields CDR1 MGHRA and CDR2 YSYEKL. Trimming shortened V by 0 bases and J by 10 bases, and 4 bases separated the two germline ends. The CDR3 loop is CASSQDPEQFF. The CDR3 DNA reads TGCGCCAGCAGCCAAGATCCGGAGCAGTTCTTC.

The chain links TRBV6-2 or TRBV6-3 to TRBJ1-5; no clear D. Trimming pared 2 bases from V and 0 bases from J, leaving 11 bases between. The CDR3 runs to 16 residues. Germline loops: CDR1 MNHEY, CDR2 SVGEGT. The CDR3 DNA is TGTGCCAGCAGTTACCGCGCACCTTATAGCAATCAGCCCCAGCATTTT. Its translation is CASSYRAPYSNQPQHF.

In regard to this clone: Other nucleotide sequences in the sample specify the same CDR3. This chain joins TRBV5-1 and TRBJ2-3, with D hard to call. Deletions cut 1 base from V and 1 base from J, with 4 bases between. CDR3 length: 13 amino acids. Per the germline V gene, CDR1 is SGHRS and CDR2 is YFSETQ. The CDR3, as DNA: TGCGCCAGCAGCTTGTCGGGCACAGATACGCAGTATTTT. Its protein is CASSLSGTDTQYF.

The gene calls are TRBV6-5 and TRBJ2-3, with 9 bases identical to TRBD1. V gave up 7 bases and J gave up 5 bases; unmatched junction bases: 7. Germline V gene sequence: CDR1 MNHEY, CDR2 SVGAGI. This CDR3 region has 14 residues. CDR3 protein: CASKPQGAGDTQYF. The CDR3 DNA reads as TGTGCCAGCAAACCACAGGGGGCAGGAGATACGCAGTATTTT.

The rearrangement uses TRBV19 and TRBJ2-7; weak D call: TRBD1 (7 bases). The CDR3 is made up of 15 amino acids. Germline V lookup: CDR1 LNHDA, CDR2 SQIVND (reference sequence). The V and J ends lost 3 bases and 1 base respectively, with 13 bases between them. This CDR3 reads CASSIGAGQSYEQYF. The CDR3 nucleotides are TGTGCCAGTAGTATTGGGGCGGGACAGTCCTACGAGCAGTACTTC.